These 2 T cell receptor beta chains originate from one sample sequenced in a study of T-cell reconstitution after alpha-beta-depleted transplantation in children. A TCRbeta library incorporating unique molecular identifiers was prepared. TCRdb reprocessed the PCR reads via MiXCR and lists one record per CDR3 protein. Of about 120,000 distinct CDR3 sequences listed, about a tenth are singletons. Specimen: PBMCs, collected before TCRalphabeta/CD19-depleted stem cell transplant. The receptors derive from a boy aged 2-15 years with acute lymphoblastic leukemia, due to receive a stem cell transplant.

This clonotype was seen only a few times. The gene calls are TRBV7-8 and TRBJ2-1, with TRBD2 matching over 7 bases. After removal of 3 bases from V and 0 bases from J, the junction contained 2 bases not matched to a gene. Germline V gene data show CDR1 as SGHVS and CDR2 as FQNEAQ. The CDR3 runs 15 residues. The chain's CDR3 is CASSLSGASYNEQFF. DNA for the CDR3: TGTGCCAGCAGCTTGAGCGGGGCCTCCTACAATGAGCAGTTCTTC. Full variable domain (outside the CDR3, taken from reference TRBV7-8 and TRBJ2-1): GAGVSQSPRYKVAKRGQDVALRCDPISGHVSLFWYQQALGQGPEFLTYFQNEAQLDKSGLPSDRFFAERPEGSVSTLKIQRTQQEDSAVYLCASSLSGASYNEQFFGPGTRLTVL.

This clonotype was observed a few times. The chain links TRBV4-2 to TRBJ2-6; 11 bases agree with TRBD1. The CDR3 totals 19 residues. CDR1 and CDR2 (germline): LGHNA, YNFKEQ. The J segment lost 1 base and the V segment lost 4 bases, leaving 9 bases of the junction unmatched. The chain's CDR3 is CASSPMRDRGGSGANVLTF. The CDR3 bases are TGTGCCAGCAGCCCCATGAGGGACAGGGGGGGTTCTGGGGCCAACGTCCTGACTTTC.